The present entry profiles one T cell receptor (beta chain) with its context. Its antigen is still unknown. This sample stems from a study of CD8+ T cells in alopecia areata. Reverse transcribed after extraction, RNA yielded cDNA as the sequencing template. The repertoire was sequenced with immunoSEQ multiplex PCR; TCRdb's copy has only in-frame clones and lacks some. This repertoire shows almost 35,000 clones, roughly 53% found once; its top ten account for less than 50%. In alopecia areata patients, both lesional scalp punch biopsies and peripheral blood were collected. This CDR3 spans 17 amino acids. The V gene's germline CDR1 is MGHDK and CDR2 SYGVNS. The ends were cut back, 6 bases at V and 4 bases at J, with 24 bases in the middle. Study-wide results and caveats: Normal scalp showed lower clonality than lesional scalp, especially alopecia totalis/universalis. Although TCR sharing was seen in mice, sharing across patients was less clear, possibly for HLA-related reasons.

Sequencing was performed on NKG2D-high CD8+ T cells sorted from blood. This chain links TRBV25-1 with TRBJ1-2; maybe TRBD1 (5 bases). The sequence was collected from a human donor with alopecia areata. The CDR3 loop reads CASSATFTRGAFYGYTF. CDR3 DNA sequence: TGTGCCAGCAGCGCTACATTTACAAGAGGGGCGTTCTATGGCTACACCTTC.